This passage covers 30 T cell receptor beta chains from one sample sequenced in a study of CD8 T cells in ankylosing spondylitis (dated by TCRdb to the late 2010s). Findings and caveats that apply to the study as a whole: A TCR beta motif of several highly homologous amino acid variants appeared characteristic of blood from ankylosing spondylitis patients.

Receptor libraries were prepared by 5' RACE. The data were produced on an Illumina HiSeq 2500. Using fastp trimming at Q25 and MiXCR clonotype assembly, TCRdb reanalyzed the public sequencing data and kept in-frame beta chains. Every CDR3 protein is listed once, alongside the most common genes and DNA of its rows. This sample holds about 500,000 distinct CDR3 sequences; approximately 5.3% were observed only once. Jointly, the top ten make up around 3.5% of the sample. No antigen has been assigned to these receptors. The sequenced sample consisted of blood, either unsorted or a sorted T cell fraction (not recorded which). Every receptor here comes from a male donor with ankylosing spondylitis.

This clonotype occurred many times. The chain links TRBV15 to TRBJ2-2, with D possibly called TRBD1 or TRBD2 (9 bases each). The CDR3 runs to 16 residues. Germline V CDR1 and CDR2: LNHNV, YYDKDF (reference sequence). V lost 5 bases to trimming and J lost 3 bases, with 16 bases between them. In DNA, the CDR3 is TGTGCCACCAGCGCGGGGGGGGACAGGGACACCGGGGAGCTGTTTTTT. Its translation is CATSAGGDRDTGELFF. Looking up the rest from reference TRBV15 and TRBJ2-2 gives the full variable domain: DAMVIQNPRYQVTQFGKPVTLSCSQTLNHNVMYWYQQKSSQAPKLLFHYYDKDFNNEADTPDNFQSRRPNTSFCFLDIRSPGLGDTAMYLCATSAGGDRDTGELFFGEGSRLTVL.

The table lists this clonotype with many counts. The chain recombines TRBV7-8 with TRBJ2-1; a weak D match, TRBD2 (5 bases). V was trimmed by 6 bases and J by 5 bases, leaving 14 bases between them. Germline CDR1 reads SGHVS; CDR2 reads FQNEAQ. The CDR3 sequence is 14 residues long. This CDR3 is CASRPTGRDNEQFF. For the CDR3, the DNA is TGTGCCAGCAGACCCACGGGAAGGGACAATGAGCAGTTCTTC.

The rearrangement links TRBV5-6 to TRBJ2-5, with D unresolved. Germline CDR1 reads SGHDT; CDR2 reads YYEEEE. V was clipped by 0 bases and J by 1 base, with 16 bases between them. CDR3 length: 17 residues. The CDR3 sequence: CASSLGFTAVFQETQYF. CDR3 sequence (DNA): TGTGCCAGCAGCTTGGGGTTTACGGCCGTCTTCCAAGAGACCCAGTACTTC.

This clonotype was seen repeatedly, ten times or more. The gene calls are TRBV7-2 and TRBJ2-7, with 7 bases fitting TRBD1. There are 15 residues in the CDR3. After removal of 3 bases from V and 2 bases from J, the junction contained 7 bases not matched to a gene. Per the germline V gene, CDR1 is SGHTA and CDR2 is FQGNSA. The CDR3 DNA is TGTGCCAGCAGCTTTGTCATGGGACAGACCTACGAGCAGTACTTC. Translation: CASSFVMGQTYEQYF. Full variable domain (remainder filled in from reference TRBV7-2 and TRBJ2-7): GAGVSQSPSNKVTEKGKDVELRCDPISGHTALYWYRQSLGQGLEFLIYFQGNSAPDKSGLPSDRFSAERTGGSVSTLTIQRTQQEDSAVYLCASSFVMGQTYEQYFGPGTRLTVT.

This clonotype was observed many times. This CDR3 reads CASSDGRGIQPQHF. DNA for the CDR3: TGTGCCAGCAGCGACGGACGGGGGATTCAGCCCCAGCATTTT. The chain combines TRBV5-5 with TRBJ1-5; D possibly corresponds to TRBD1 (5 bases). The CDR3 is made up of 14 amino acids. Trimming took 4 bases from V and 6 from J, leaving 14 bases between them. Germline CDR1 is SGHKS and CDR2 is YYEKEE (reference sequence).

This clonotype appeared many times. This sequence joins TRBV27 and TRBJ2-7, with D tentatively TRBD1 (7 bases). Germline CDR1 reads MNHEY; CDR2 reads SMNVEV (reference sequence). This CDR3 spans 13 amino acids. Trimming removed 5 bases at V and 7 bases at J, with 15 bases between. In DNA form, the CDR3 reads TGTGCCAGCAGTGCCACAGGGGCGGGGGAGCAGTACTTC. Its translation is CASSATGAGEQYF.

Details on this clonotype: It is unclear where the CDR3 begins or ends on the DNA, so no DNA is shown, and the CDR3 is as TCRdb lists it. V and J are TRBV20-1 and TRBJ2-1; the table calls TRBD2, which could not be checked here. The CDR3 numbers 16 amino acids, ends counted. Germline V gene data show CDR1 as DFQATT and CDR2 as SNEGSKA (reference sequence). The CDR3 loop is CCAWGLAGPLYNEQFF.

This clonotype was picked up many times. This chain uses TRBV29-1 with TRBJ1-5; D gene ambiguous. The CDR3 totals 13 residues. V lost 4 bases and J 4 bases, leaving 11 bases between the germline ends. Germline V gene data show CDR1 as SQVTM and CDR2 as ANQGSEA. DNA for the CDR3: TGCAGCGTTGTATCGGGTTGGAATCAGCCCCAGCATTTT. It is translated as CSVVSGWNQPQHF.

This clonotype was counted at least ten times. V gene TRBV5-1 combines with J gene TRBJ2-4; D is uncertain. Germline V gene data show CDR1 as SGHRS and CDR2 as YFSETQ. The CDR3 covers 15 residues. Trimming stripped 0 bases from V and 0 bases from J, with 7 bases between. The DNA of the CDR3 is TGCGCCAGCAGCTTGGCAGCACTAGCCAAAAACATTCAGTACTTC. It encodes CASSLAALAKNIQYF.

This clonotype was observed at least ten times. V and J are TRBV20-1 and TRBJ2-7, with 9 nucleotides matching TRBD2. Per the germline V gene, CDR1 is DFQATT and CDR2 is SNEGSKA (reference sequence). The junction had 10 bases not matched to a gene; V was cut back by 0 bases and J by 1 base. The CDR3 is 17 amino acids. The CDR3 bases are TGCAGTGCTAGAGATCTTCTTAGGGGACTAGCTTCCTACGAGCAGTACTTC. Amino acids: CSARDLLRGLASYEQYF.

The rearrangement links TRBV27 to TRBJ2-2; D is unresolved. Trimming shortened V by 3 bases and J by 6 bases, and 8 bases separated the two germline ends. Germline loops: CDR1 MNHEY, CDR2 SMNVEV (reference sequence). The CDR3 sequence is 13 residues long. The CDR3 region has the DNA TGTGCCAGCAGTTTTCATGGTGCCGGGGAGCTGTTTTTT. It yields the protein CASSFHGAGELFF.

V is TRBV4-3 and J is TRBJ2-7; the D is unclear. This CDR3 is built from 17 residues. Germline values: CDR1 LGHNA, CDR2 YSLEER. V was trimmed by 1 base and J by 2 bases, leaving 18 bases between them. CDR3 in DNA: TGCGCCAGCAGCCAAGCGCTCGACCTGACACGCACCTACGAGCAGTACTTC. Protein product: CASSQALDLTRTYEQYF.

This clonotype was observed many times. The CDR3 DNA reads TGTGCCAGCAGCTTAGCGGGATCTCGGGGAGATACGCAGTATTTT. The encoded protein is CASSLAGSRGDTQYF. This chain links TRBV7-8 with TRBJ2-3, with D possibly being TRBD2 (5 bases). Germline CDR1 and CDR2: SGHVS and FQNEAQ. V gave up 0 bases and J gave up 5 bases, with 12 bases separating them. CDR3 length: 15 amino acids.

This clonotype was found many times. The chain has TRBV25-1 and TRBJ2-5; 7 bases are shared with TRBD2. Germline values: CDR1 MGHDK, CDR2 SYGVNS. Losses at the gene ends were 6 bases for V and 1 base for J; bases not matched to a gene: 5. The CDR3 covers 14 residues. Here the CDR3 reads CASSVPGGQETQYF. In nucleotides, the CDR3 is TGTGCCAGCAGCGTCCCGGGGGGCCAAGAGACCCAGTACTTC. Combining the CDR3 with reference TRBV25-1 and TRBJ2-5 gives the whole variable domain EADIYQTPRYLVIGTGKKITLECSQTMGHDKMYWYQQDPGMELHLIHYSYGVNSTEKGDLSSESTVSRIRTEHFPLTLESARPSHTSQYLCASSVPGGQETQYFGPGTRLLVL.

This clonotype showed up many times. This chain uses TRBV11-2 with TRBJ2-2; 7 nucleotides agree with TRBD1. CDR1 and CDR2 from the germline V gene are SGHAT and FQNNGV. This CDR3 contains 15 residues. V gave up 3 bases and J gave up 5 bases; unmatched junction bases: 6. The CDR3, as DNA: TGTGCCAGCAGCTTGGGACAGTATCCTACCGGGGAGCTGTTTTTT. As protein: CASSLGQYPTGELFF.

The chain uses TRBV28 and TRBJ2-1; D remains ambiguous. The germline gives CDR1 MDHEN, CDR2 SYDVKM. V lost 3 bases and J 9 bases, leaving 15 bases between the germline ends. There are 14 residues in the CDR3. CDR3 bases: TGTGCCAGCAGTTTGGGTGGCACCAGGACTGAGCAGTTCTTC. Protein: CASSLGGTRTEQFF.

The V gene is TRBV20-1, the J gene TRBJ2-2; 9 nucleotides align to TRBD2. Trimming at V came to 6 bases and at J to 4 bases, leaving 15 bases not matched to a gene. This CDR3 has 17 residues. Germline V lookup: CDR1 DFQATT, CDR2 SNEGSKA (reference sequence). CDR3 residues: CSALVGLAGSSTGELFF. Written as DNA, the CDR3 is TGCAGTGCCCTAGTGGGGCTAGCGGGATCAAGCACCGGGGAGCTGTTTTTT.

Many counts were recorded for this clonotype. The genes are TRBV5-1 and TRBJ2-6; D gene uncertain. The V gene's germline CDR1 is SGHRS and CDR2 YFSETQ. This CDR3 spans 15 amino acids. V lost 4 bases and J 2 bases, leaving 10 bases between the germline ends. CDR3 sequence reads: CASSPLVTGANVLTF. The CDR3 DNA sequence: TGCGCCAGCAGCCCCTTGGTGACTGGGGCCAACGTCCTGACTTTC.

This clonotype showed up many times. The V call is TRBV20-1, the J call TRBJ2-7; maybe TRBD1 (5 bases). V dropped 6 bases and J dropped 5 bases, with 14 bases sitting between them. This CDR3 region has 12 residues. CDR1 DFQATT and CDR2 SNEGSKA come from the germline V gene (reference sequence). The CDR3 DNA is TGCAGTGCCCAAGGGGATTTCGACGAGCAGTACTTC. This sequence encodes CSAQGDFDEQYF.

This clonotype has only a few counts. The chain uses TRBV6-1 and TRBJ1-2; D might be TRBD1 (6 bases). The V and J ends lost 6 bases and 3 bases respectively, with 14 bases between them. The CDR3 length is 14 residues. CDR1 and CDR2 (germline): MNHNS, SASEGT. In DNA form, the CDR3 reads TGTGCCAGCAGGGTTGACAGGTCTTACTATGGCTACACCTTC. It yields the protein CASRVDRSYYGYTF.

This clonotype was found many times. J is TRBJ2-3 and V is TRBV15; D remains ambiguous. Germline values: CDR1 LNHNV, CDR2 YYDKDF (reference sequence). Trimming removed 3 bases at V and 5 bases at J, with 15 bases between. CDR3 size: 15 residues. CDR3 amino acids: CATSSASREVDTQYF. The CDR3 DNA follows: TGTGCCACCAGCAGCGCGTCTCGAGAGGTAGATACGCAGTATTTT.

The sample holds one count of this clonotype. This may stem from a read error, because a much larger clone lies one nucleotide away. The chain combines TRBV20-1 with TRBJ1-3; TRBD1 is a possible D gene (5 bases). The V end was cut by 5 bases, the J end by 0 bases, with 14 bases between. There are 15 residues in the CDR3. CDR1 is DFQATT, CDR2 SNEGSKA, per germline (reference sequence). This CDR3 is CSAGAALGSGNTIYF. In DNA form, the CDR3 reads TGCAGTGCTGGGGCCGCATTGGGCTCTGGAAACACCATATATTTT.

This clonotype was recorded many times. This chain links TRBV6-4 with TRBJ2-3; D gene unclear. V was shortened by 6 bases and J by 1 base, with 14 bases between the two germline ends. This CDR3 spans 15 amino acids. From germline, CDR1 is MRHNA and CDR2 SNTAGT. The CDR3 here is CASSGLLRGTDTQYF. The DNA for the CDR3 is TGTGCCAGCAGCGGGCTTCTTCGGGGCACAGATACGCAGTATTTT.

This clonotype came up many times. The J gene is TRBJ2-1, the V gene TRBV11-1; 8 positions agree with TRBD2. Germline V lookup: CDR1 SGHAT, CDR2 FQDESV (reference sequence). The ends lost 4 bases at V and 0 bases at J; junction bases unmatched: 14. This CDR3 is 19 amino acids long. In DNA form, the CDR3 reads TGTGCCAGCAGCTCTCGCTTTAGCGGGACCGCCAGCTCCTACAATGAGCAGTTCTTC. Amino acids: CASSSRFSGTASSYNEQFF.

This clonotype has a count of ten or more. The gene calls are TRBV10-3 and TRBJ1-4; 10 bases are shared with TRBD1. Trimming took 3 bases from V and 8 from J; bases not matched to a gene: 3. Germline-derived CDR1 and CDR2 are ENHRY and SYGVKD. The CDR3 length is 14 residues. In DNA, the CDR3 is TGTGCCATCAGTGACCAGGGACAGGGGGAAAAACTGTTTTTT. Its translation is CAISDQGQGEKLFF.

The chain recombines TRBV4-2 with TRBJ2-1, with D maybe TRBD1 (6 bases). Trimming took off 1 base at V and 6 bases at J, with 10 bases between the two ends. The CDR3 covers 14 residues. CDR1 is LGHNA, CDR2 YNFKEQ, per germline. CDR3 sequence reads: CASSQAQGGNEQFF. For the CDR3, the DNA is TGTGCCAGCAGCCAAGCACAGGGTGGCAATGAGCAGTTCTTC.

This clonotype has at least ten counts. This chain joins TRBV9 and TRBJ1-1; 9 bases map to TRBD1. The CDR3 runs to 15 residues. The germline CDR1 and CDR2 sequences are SGDLS and YYNGEE. The ends lost 0 bases at V and 11 bases at J; junction bases unmatched: 11. CDR3 sequence (DNA): TGTGCCAGCAGCGTAGAAGGACAGGGGCTCTCCGAGGCTTTCTTT. As protein: CASSVEGQGLSEAFF. Full variable domain (rest looked up from reference TRBV9 and TRBJ1-1): DSGVTQTPKHLITATGQRVTLRCSPRSGDLSVYWYQQSLDQGLQFLIQYYNGEERAKGNILERFSAQQFPDLHSELNLSSLELGDSALYFCASSVEGQGLSEAFFGQGTRLTVV.

This clonotype appeared a few times. The chain combines TRBV12-3 or TRBV12-4 with TRBJ2-5, with TRBD2 as a possible D gene (7 bases). The CDR3 has 16 amino acids. V lost 3 bases and J 5 bases, leaving 19 bases between the germline ends. CDR3 loop: CASSFWGGAGLETQYF. DNA of the CDR3: TGTGCCAGCAGTTTTTGGGGGGGGGCAGGGTTGGAGACCCAGTACTTC.

In its sample, this clonotype was seen many times. The chain joins TRBV7-9 to TRBJ1-2; D perhaps matches TRBD1 (6 bases). Looked up from germline, CDR1 is SEHNR and CDR2 is FQNEAQ (reference sequence). V was shortened by 5 bases and J by 2 bases, with 21 bases between the two germline ends. The CDR3 is made up of 17 amino acids. CDR3 residues: CASSPGFPGQYNYGYTF. The CDR3 DNA follows: TGTGCCAGCAGCCCCGGTTTCCCCGGACAGTACAACTATGGCTACACCTTC.

This clonotype appeared many times. The rearrangement links TRBV20-1 to TRBJ1-5; 7 positions agree with TRBD1. Germline V gene sequence: CDR1 DFQATT, CDR2 SNEGSKA (reference sequence). The CDR3 has 17 residues. The ends lost 6 bases at V and 3 bases at J; junction bases unmatched: 17. CDR3 DNA: TGCAGTGCCTCAGGAACCGGACCGGGACAGTACAATCAGCCCCAGCATTTT. Protein product: CSASGTGPGQYNQPQHF.